Listed below are T cell receptor beta chains from one sample, sequenced in a study of control samples from healthy donors and cancer patients. Sequencing used immunoSEQ multiplex PCR; TCRdb keeps in-frame clones, though not all of them. Among 150,000 or so clones listed, about 90% were seen once. Sequencing was performed on blood. These receptors originate from a man aged 18 to 29 in good health. Both conserved end residues are part of each CDR3. A clone size is listed for some rows: how often the clone was seen (once, few, many), or a class if it is expanded.

NA | TRBV7-9 | CASSPDRGETQYF
NA | TRBV2 | CASKGSRINEKLFF
NA | TRBV7-9 | CASSPSAGTGANTEAFF
NA | TRBV10-3 | CAIQGTNNSPLHF
NA | TRBV2 | CASSEANFNEQFF
once | TRBV5-4 | CASSFERLNTEAFF
NA | TRBV9 | CASSVGQGAGYEQYF
NA | TRBV3-1/TRBV3-2 | CASSQDGLAGSRNEQFF
once | TRBV24-1 | CATSESSGGTYNEQFF
NA | TRBV6-1 | CASSEVGGGGTF
NA | TRBV10-1 | CASSERGRGAKNIQYF
NA | TRBV7-2 | CASSLGTATQPQHF
NA | TRBV29-1 | CSVEQSNTGELFF
NA | TRBV19 | CASRLREGESYTF
once | TRBV29-1 | CSVGQGADYGYTF
NA | TRBV19 | CASSPWQGSNYGYTF
NA | TRBV5-1 | CASSPGLAGGPYAGELFF
NA | TRBV11-2 | CASTPGQLQETQYF
once | TRBV3-1/TRBV3-2 | CASSQDREVGNQPQHF
many | TRBV9 | CASSLGTGGTEAFF
NA | TRBV11-2 | CASSFPPRREYNEQFF
few | TRBV13 | CASSFRTGMNTEAFF
NA | TRBV9 | CASSVGRGLDSPLHF
NA | TRBV21-1 | CPSTKPPGDRGDRGGQPQHF
NA | TRBV10-3 | CATRRGENQPQHF
NA | TRBV5-6 | CASSWDSYEQYF
once | TRBV10-3 | CAISNIGENTEAFF
NA | TRBV19 | CASSMAPDEKLFF
NA | TRBV28 | CASSPRYEQYF
NA | TRBV11-2 | CASSFRGINNEQFF
NA | TRBV19 | CASSNGQGAKEKLFF
NA | TRBV3-1/TRBV3-2 | CASSHSGTGGDEQYF
NA | TRBV5-6 | CASSSALAKNIQYF
NA | TRBV2 | CASGGLRGEQYF
NA | TRBV6-6 | CASSGQGDSPLHF
once | TRBV6-5 | CASSYSDSYNSPLHF
NA | TRBV9 | CASSRGRGAGGNEQFF